This is a list of T cell receptor beta chains from one sample in a study of graft-versus-host responses after intestinal transplantation. The protocol was immunoSEQ multiplex PCR, while the TCRdb copy is restricted to in-frame clones and leaves out a portion. The sample records about 22,000 clones, around 76% being singletons. The specimen comprised ileum tissue, sampled 12 days after intestinal transplant. The receptors here all came from a human patient who received an intestinal transplant, so some T cells may come from the graft donor. CDR3s include the opening cysteine and the closing phenylalanine or tryptophan. A D gene is named only where the DNA matches it firmly. For some rows the clone size is stated as once, few or many, or as a class when expanded; others skip it.

cdr3_length j_call v_call d_call clone_size cdr3_nt cdr3_aa
14 TRBJ2-5 TRBV2 TRBD2 NA TGTGCCAGCGGACATACTAGCGGGCAAGAGACCCAGTACTTC CASGHTSGQETQYF
18 TRBJ2-3 TRBV5-8 TRBD2 NA TGTGCCAGCAGCTTAGGAGCTAGCGGGGGCAGGTTCACCGATACGCAGTATTTT CASSLGASGGRFTDTQYF
12 TRBJ2-3 TRBV2 TRBD2 NA TGTGCCAGCAGGGGGGGGGCAGATACGCAGTATTTT CASRGGADTQYF
12 TRBJ2-1 TRBV2 NA NA TGTGCCAGCAGTGACCCAGGGTGGGAGCAGTTCTTC CASSDPGWEQFF
13 TRBJ2-3 TRBV9 TRBD2 NA TGTGCCAGCAGCCCAAAGCGGGAAGATACGCAGTATTTT CASSPKREDTQYF
13 TRBJ2-1 TRBV5-1 NA NA TGCGCCAGTGCCCGGCCCCAGGGCAATGAGCAGTTCTTC CASARPQGNEQFF
15 TRBJ1-5 TRBV15 NA NA TGTGCCACCAGCAGAGATAGGGGACTTTATCAGCCCCAGCATTTT CATSRDRGLYQPQHF
15 TRBJ1-5 TRBV18 TRBD1 NA TGTGCCAGCTCACCGGGGACAGGGAGCAATCAGCCCCAGCATTTT CASSPGTGSNQPQHF
16 TRBJ2-1 TRBV27 NA NA TGTGCCAGCAGTTCGCTAACAGGGTTCCCGAGCAATGAGCAGTTCTTC CASSSLTGFPSNEQFF
10 TRBJ2-1 TRBV2 TRBD2 NA TGTGCCTGGGGGGGCAATGAGCAGTTCTTC CAWGGNEQFF
14 TRBJ2-7 TRBV7-9 TRBD1 once TGTGCCAGCAGCTCCAGGACAGGGACCCACGAGCAGTACTTC CASSSRTGTHEQYF
14 TRBJ2-5 TRBV7-2 NA NA TGTGCCAGCAGCGCTTGGGGGGGCTCAGAGACCCAGTACTTC CASSAWGGSETQYF
14 TRBJ2-1 TRBV6-4 NA NA TGTGCCAGCAGTCTAATAGCGGATGGCAATGAGCAGTTCTTC CASSLIADGNEQFF
15 TRBJ1-1 TRBV19 TRBD1 NA TGTGCCAGTAGTACGGGGACAGGGGGATACACTGAAGCTTTCTTT CASSTGTGGYTEAFF